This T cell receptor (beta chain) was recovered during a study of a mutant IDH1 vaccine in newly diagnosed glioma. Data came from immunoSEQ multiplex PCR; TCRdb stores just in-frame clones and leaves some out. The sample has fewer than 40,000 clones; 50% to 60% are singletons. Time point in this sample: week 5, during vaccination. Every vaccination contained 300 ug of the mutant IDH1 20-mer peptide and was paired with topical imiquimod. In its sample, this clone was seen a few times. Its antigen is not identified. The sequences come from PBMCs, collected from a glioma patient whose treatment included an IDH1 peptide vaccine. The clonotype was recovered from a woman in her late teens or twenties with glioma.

This CDR3 is CATGTSHGNTIYF. The DNA of the CDR3 is TGTGCCACTGGGACATCCCATGGAAACACCATATATTTT. The V gene is TRBV10-3, the J gene TRBJ1-3, with TRBD1 as a possible D gene (6 bases). The CDR3 is 13 residues long. The germline CDR1 and CDR2 sequences are ENHRY and SYGVKD. V lost 10 bases and J 3 bases, leaving 13 bases between the germline ends.